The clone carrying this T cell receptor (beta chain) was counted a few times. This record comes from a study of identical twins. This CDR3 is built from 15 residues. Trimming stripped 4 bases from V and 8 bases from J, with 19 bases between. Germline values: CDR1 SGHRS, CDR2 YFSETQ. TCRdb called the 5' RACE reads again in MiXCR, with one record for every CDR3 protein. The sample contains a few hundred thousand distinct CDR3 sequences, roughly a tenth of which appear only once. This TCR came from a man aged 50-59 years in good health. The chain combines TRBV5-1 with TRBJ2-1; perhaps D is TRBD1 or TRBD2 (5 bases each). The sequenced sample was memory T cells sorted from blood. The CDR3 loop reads CASSPGTAGLDEQFF. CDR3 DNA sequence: TGCGCCAGCAGCCCGGGGACCGCTGGATTGGATGAGCAGTTCTTC.